This is a list of T cell receptor beta chains from one sample in a study of blood T cell repertoires in COVID-19. Sequencing used immunoSEQ multiplex PCR; TCRdb keeps in-frame clones, though not all of them. Here the sample spans about 72,000 clones, 90% to 95% being singletons. The sample was peripheral blood. The receptor set was obtained from a human donor in a cohort sampled during active COVID-19. Both conserved end residues are part of each CDR3. The order of the fields is J gene, V gene, clone size, D gene, CDR3 protein, CDR3 DNA. D genes are given only for firm matches. Clone size, where shown, is once, few, many, or a class for clones that have expanded.

J: TRBJ2-2; V: TRBV6-5; size: -; D: TRBD1; CDR3: CASSWTDRALTGELFF; DNA: TGTGCCAGCAGTTGGACGGACAGGGCATTAACCGGGGAGCTGTTTTTT
J: TRBJ1-1; V: TRBV10-3; size: -; D: -; CDR3: CAISAQLNTEAFF; DNA: TGTGCCATCAGTGCACAACTGAACACTGAAGCTTTCTTT
J: TRBJ2-7; V: TRBV7-2; size: -; D: TRBD1; CDR3: CASSLDRDRGSYEQYF; DNA: TGTGCCAGCAGCTTAGACCGGGACAGGGGGTCCTACGAGCAGTACTTC
J: TRBJ1-2; V: TRBV2; size: once; D: TRBD1; CDR3: CASSVQGAEGYTF; DNA: TGTGCCAGCAGTGTACAGGGGGCTGAAGGCTACACCTTC
J: TRBJ2-7; V: TRBV6-5; size: -; D: TRBD1; CDR3: CASSKTGIYEQYF; DNA: TGTGCCAGCAGTAAGACAGGGATCTACGAGCAGTACTTC
J: TRBJ2-6; V: TRBV10-2; size: once; D: TRBD1; CDR3: CASSYGTGRTNSGANVLTF; DNA: TGCGCCAGCAGTTACGGGACAGGGAGAACGAACTCTGGGGCCAACGTCCTGACTTTC
J: TRBJ2-7; V: TRBV9; size: -; D: TRBD1; CDR3: CASSGQGAQVYEQYF; DNA: TGTGCCAGCAGCGGACAGGGGGCGCAGGTCTACGAGCAGTACTTC
J: TRBJ2-7; V: TRBV13; size: -; D: TRBD2; CDR3: CASSPAGISYEQYF; DNA: TGTGCCAGCAGCCCAGCGGGGATCAGCTACGAGCAGTACTTC
J: TRBJ2-2; V: TRBV4-3; size: -; D: TRBD2; CDR3: CASSSRTSGGWDTGELFF; DNA: TGCGCCAGCAGCTCCCGGACTAGCGGGGGGTGGGACACCGGGGAGCTGTTTTTT
J: TRBJ2-3; V: TRBV6-2/TRBV6-3; size: -; D: -; CDR3: CASSYGYIGDTQYF; DNA: TGTGCCAGCAGTTACGGGTATATCGGGGATACGCAGTATTTT
J: TRBJ2-5; V: TRBV6-6; size: once; D: -; CDR3: CASSPLSRDSQETQYF; DNA: TGTGCCAGCAGTCCACTCTCGAGGGACTCGCAAGAGACCCAGTACTTC
J: TRBJ1-2; V: TRBV2; size: -; D: -; CDR3: CASSVAAGYYGYTF; DNA: TGTGCCAGCAGTGTGGCCGCAGGGTACTATGGCTACACCTTC
J: TRBJ2-2; V: TRBV5-1; size: -; D: -; CDR3: CASSLAGGTNTGELFF; DNA: TGCGCCAGCAGCTTGGCCGGGGGTACGAACACCGGGGAGCTGTTTTTT
J: TRBJ1-5; V: TRBV19; size: once; D: TRBD1; CDR3: CASRGQLNQPQHF; DNA: TGTGCCAGTAGGGGACAGTTGAATCAGCCCCAGCATTTT
J: TRBJ2-5; V: TRBV3-1/TRBV3-2; size: -; D: -; CDR3: CASSPLRGGQETQYF; DNA: TGTGCCAGCAGCCCTTTGAGGGGGGGCCAAGAGACCCAGTACTTC